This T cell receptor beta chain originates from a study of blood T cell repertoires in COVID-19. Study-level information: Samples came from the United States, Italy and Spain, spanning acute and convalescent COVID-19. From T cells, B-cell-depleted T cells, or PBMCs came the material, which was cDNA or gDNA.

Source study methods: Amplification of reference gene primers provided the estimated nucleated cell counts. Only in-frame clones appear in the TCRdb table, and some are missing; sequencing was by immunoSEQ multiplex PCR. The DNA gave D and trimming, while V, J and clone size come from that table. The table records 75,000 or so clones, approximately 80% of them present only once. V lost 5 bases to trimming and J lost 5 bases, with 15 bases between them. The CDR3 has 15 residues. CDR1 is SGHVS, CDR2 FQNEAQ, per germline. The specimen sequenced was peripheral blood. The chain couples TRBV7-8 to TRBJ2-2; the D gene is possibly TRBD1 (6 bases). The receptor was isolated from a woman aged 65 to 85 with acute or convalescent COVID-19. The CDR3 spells CASSPGQPRTGELFF. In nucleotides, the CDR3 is TGTGCCAGCAGCCCCGGACAGCCCCGAACCGGGGAGCTGTTTTTT.